The sequence of this T cell receptor (beta chain) was determined in a study of blood T cell repertoires in COVID-19. The table came from immunoSEQ multiplex PCR; TCRdb's copy has only in-frame clones and leaves some out. This sample has roughly 80,000 clones, with 90% to 95% found just once. This clone showed up just once. Specimen: peripheral blood. This TCR derives from a man aged 60 to 75 with acute or convalescent COVID-19.

In DNA, the CDR3 is TGTGCCAGCAGTTTCCCCACAGGGAGCTCTGGAAACACCATATATTTT. The encoded protein is CASSFPTGSSGNTIYF. The chain recombines TRBV28 with TRBJ1-3; D might be TRBD1 (6 bases). The CDR3 totals 16 residues. The ends were cut back, 3 bases at V and 0 bases at J, with 12 bases in the middle. Per germline, CDR1 MDHEN and CDR2 SYDVKM.